Listed below are T cell receptor beta chains from one sample, sequenced in a study of T cell changes during pregnancy in multiple sclerosis. This table comes from immunoSEQ multiplex PCR, and its TCRdb copy is limited to in-frame clones, with some not included. The sample yields about 83,000 clones, 90% to 95% seen once. The material was PBMCs, obtained in the first trimester of pregnancy. Receptor source: a female donor in good health, serving as a control in a pregnancy study. Some clones in this sample may be carry-over from other donors' samples. Each CDR3 is given with its conserved first and last residue. D genes are given only for firm matches.

V: TRBV28; D: TRBD1; CDR3: CASSSDRGFQPQHF
V: TRBV2; D: TRBD1; CDR3: CARTVGQGQTGELFF
V: TRBV25-1; D: TRBD1; CDR3: CASSELGQGGEKLFF
V: TRBV6-1; D: -; CDR3: CASIGGAYNSPLHF
V: TRBV29-1; D: -; CDR3: CSAQPGDTEAFF
V: TRBV7-2; D: TRBD2; CDR3: CASSFSGSYEQYF
V: TRBV5-1; D: TRBD1; CDR3: CASSPATGAQLF
V: TRBV15; D: TRBD1; CDR3: CATSTLWDRAGGELFF
V: TRBV18; D: -; CDR3: CASSPPSQVNTEAFF
V: TRBV7-9; D: -; CDR3: CASSSGGSSYNEQFF
V: TRBV6-5; D: TRBD1; CDR3: CASSYNRGLETQYF
V: TRBV5-1; D: -; CDR3: CASSLELPMRNEAFF
V: TRBV9; D: TRBD2; CDR3: CASSVGGSGGLSSYNEQFF
V: TRBV4-1; D: -; CDR3: CASRDRSQNTEAFF
V: TRBV5-8; D: -; CDR3: CASSLSRGVDTQYF
V: TRBV13; D: TRBD2; CDR3: CASSPRSGLANEQFF
V: TRBV2; D: TRBD1; CDR3: CASRILSRDRGTYNSPLHF
V: TRBV7-2; D: -; CDR3: CASSSYPGEQYF
V: TRBV7-2; D: TRBD2; CDR3: CASSLGLVSGELFF
V: TRBV10-1; D: -; CDR3: CASSEVRGETQYF
V: TRBV27; D: -; CDR3: CASSRTDNYGYTF
V: TRBV19; D: TRBD1; CDR3: CASSIGQDRVNNEQFF
V: TRBV7-2; D: TRBD2; CDR3: CASSLTSGRNNEQYF
V: TRBV2; D: TRBD1; CDR3: CASSLDRVDQPQHF
V: TRBV27; D: -; CDR3: CASSYGQGNYGYTF
V: TRBV7-2; D: TRBD2; CDR3: CASSPRSGRALEQYF
V: TRBV4-1; D: TRBD2; CDR3: CASSQGAGGGVYNEQFF
V: TRBV6-1; D: TRBD2; CDR3: CASSGTSGLLRRTQYF
V: TRBV19; D: TRBD1; CDR3: CASTDRDEQYF
V: TRBV11-2; D: -; CDR3: CASSLRTGRDEQYF
V: TRBV29-1; D: TRBD1; CDR3: CSVAPGTGVPEQYF
V: TRBV28; D: -; CDR3: CASSVFPHFYEQYF
V: TRBV7-9; D: -; CDR3: CASSLSGYTIEAFF
V: TRBV25-1; D: -; CDR3: CASNRQAGGNEQFF
V: TRBV10-1; D: TRBD1; CDR3: CASSERGMGQGNTEAFF
V: TRBV28; D: -; CDR3: CASSLAKGVSDTQYF
V: TRBV4-3; D: TRBD1; CDR3: CASSQGQGMWNEQFF
V: TRBV27; D: TRBD1; CDR3: CASSFLQGGGYTF
V: TRBV19; D: TRBD1; CDR3: CASSPRTGVDNYGYTF
V: TRBV2; D: -; CDR3: CASSGQPPYEQYF
V: TRBV9; D: TRBD2; CDR3: CASSVSSGRVGETQYF
V: TRBV27; D: -; CDR3: CASSRGFNGPQHF